This TCR beta chain emerged from a study of cytomegalovirus exposure and HLA in healthy donors. Study summary: The 120 validation repertoires, a later analysis reported, used the same platform as the 600 to 700 repertoires from the first cohort.

With regard to this clone: Antigen: not known.

The data were produced by immunoSEQ multiplex PCR, yet TCRdb's version contains in-frame clones alone and is incomplete. The sample has over 150,000 clones; about 86% are singletons. Regarding the study as a whole: A subsequent analysis found that TCR clusters from the first cohort also tended to co-occur in the 90 to 150 validation repertoires, with approximately 95% of cluster scores above 0. Cytomegalovirus-associated TCR beta chains were listed, numbering under 200.

Germline CDR1 and CDR2: SGHRS and YFSETQ. J gave up 3 bases and V 2 bases, and 7 bases lay outside the gene matches. This CDR3 spans 16 amino acids. The donors formed part of the approximately 130-subject validation cohort, distinct from the roughly 700-subject first cohort. The receptor comes from a man aged 18 to 30 in good health and CMV-seropositive. The chain has TRBV5-1 and TRBJ2-1; 8 nucleotides match TRBD1. The sample taken for sequencing was PBMCs. The CDR3 region is CASSLTTGAVYNEQFF. The CDR3 DNA follows: TGCGCCAGCAGCTTAACGACAGGGGCGGTCTACAATGAGCAGTTCTTC.